This T cell receptor (beta chain) stems from a study of identifying expanded T cells in peripheral blood. Of note for this clone: Its antigen remains unidentified.

Overall study findings and caveats: Differentially abundant clones: 1 to 1.5 between replicates, approximately 15 at 2 to 3 weeks, more than 18 at four. Roughly 2-week clone count variance significantly increased as total template count grew.

This CDR3 comprises 15 residues. Germline V gene lookup returns CDR1 LNHDA and CDR2 SQIVND (reference sequence). V was shortened by 6 bases and J by 3 bases, with 12 bases between the two germline ends. Libraries were prepared by immunoSEQ multiplex PCR; TCRdb keeps only in-frame clonotypes and omits some of them. The data show about 94,000 clones, 70% to 90% seen once. This clonotype was sampled from a person aged 18-69 years in good health. The chain has TRBV19 and TRBJ1-6, with a weak D call TRBD1 (5 bases). Material: blood. The DNA of the CDR3 is TGTGCCAGTAGCAGAGACAGCTACTATAATTCACCCCTCCACTTT. Amino acid sequence: CASSRDSYYNSPLHF.